One and the same sample provided the 6 T cell receptor beta chains below, sequenced in a study of blood T cell repertoires in COVID-19. Assay: immunoSEQ multiplex PCR; the TCRdb copy retains only in-frame clones and omits some. The sample contains approximately 190,000 clones, approximately 82% of which appear only once. What was sequenced was peripheral blood. The source is a human donor with acute or convalescent COVID-19. The donor label of this sample is uncertain.

This sequence joins TRBV5-1 and TRBJ2-5; the D gene is possibly TRBD1 (5 bases). The CDR3 is 15 residues long. Germline assignment: CDR1 SGHRS and CDR2 YFSETQ. V lost 0 bases to trimming and J lost 2 bases, with 11 bases between them. The CDR3, as DNA: TGCGCCAGCAGCTTGGCAGGGCCCCTGCAAGAGACCCAGTACTTC. It codes for CASSLAGPLQETQYF.

This clone was counted a few times. The gene calls are TRBV5-8 and TRBJ1-5; 7 bases fit TRBD1. The CDR3 has 17 residues. Per germline, CDR1 SGHTS and CDR2 YDEGEE. V lost 5 bases, J lost 0 bases, and 11 bases stayed unmatched. CDR3 residues: CASRYVPGTASNQPQHF. CDR3 nucleotide sequence: TGTGCCAGCAGATACGTCCCCGGGACAGCTAGCAATCAGCCCCAGCATTTT.

The chain couples TRBV14 to TRBJ2-2, with TRBD2 as a possible D gene (6 bases). Germline loops: CDR1 SGHDN, CDR2 FVKESK. This CDR3 region has 17 residues. V lost 4 bases to trimming and J lost 7 bases, with 22 bases between them. Here the CDR3 reads CASSRTRGQARGGELFF. As DNA, the CDR3 is TGTGCCAGCAGCCGAACCCGCGGCCAGGCGCGGGGCGGGGAGCTGTTTTTT.

The chain is built from TRBV24-1 and TRBJ2-1; 7 bases are shared with TRBD1. The CDR3 has 13 amino acids. Germline V CDR1 and CDR2: KGHDR, SFDVKD. Trimming took 0 bases from V and 10 from J; bases not matched to a gene: 2. CDR3 sequence: CATSDLRGLEQFF. In DNA form, the CDR3 reads TGTGCCACCAGTGATTTGAGGGGGCTGGAGCAGTTCTTC.

This clone was counted once. V gene TRBV3-1 (or the pseudogene TRBV3-2) combines with J gene TRBJ2-1; D may be TRBD2 (6 bases). From germline, CDR1 is LGHDT and CDR2 YNNKEL (reference sequence). V shed 4 bases and J shed 3 bases, with 13 bases lying between them. There are 15 residues in the CDR3. CDR3 region: CASSPRDSGYNEQFF. The CDR3 DNA is TGTGCCAGCAGCCCGCGGGATTCCGGCTACAATGAGCAGTTCTTC.

This chain joins TRBV7-9 and TRBJ1-1; 10 nucleotides match TRBD1. Germline V lookup: CDR1 SEHNR, CDR2 FQNEAQ (reference sequence). Losses at the gene ends were 5 bases for V and 4 bases for J; bases not matched to a gene: 4. The CDR3 length is 14 residues. The CDR3 protein is CASSETGGFTEAFF. The CDR3 bases are TGTGCCAGCAGCGAGACAGGGGGCTTCACTGAAGCTTTCTTT.